One sample yielded the 21 T cell receptor beta chains listed below, sequenced in a study of blood T cell repertoires in COVID-19. The protocol was immunoSEQ multiplex PCR, while the TCRdb copy is restricted to in-frame clones and leaves out a portion. The sample records around 160,000 clones, 65% to 85% being singletons. Sequenced input: PBMCs or T cells enriched from blood (not recorded which). All receptors come from a man aged 40-49 years who had recovered from COVID-19.

V gene TRBV3-1 (or the pseudogene TRBV3-2) combines with J gene TRBJ1-2; TRBD1 agrees at 7 bases. Per the germline V gene, CDR1 is LGHDT and CDR2 is YNNKEL (reference sequence). The ends lost 6 bases at V and 2 bases at J; junction bases unmatched: 6. This CDR3 spans 14 amino acids. CDR3 nucleotides: TGTGCCAGCAGTCACAGGGGTTCGAACTATGGCTACACCTTC. It is translated as CASSHRGSNYGYTF.

The chain uses TRBV9 and TRBJ2-2; TRBD2 agrees at 11 bases. Trimming took 4 bases from V and 5 from J; bases not matched to a gene: 7. From germline, CDR1 is SGDLS and CDR2 YYNGEE. This CDR3 is built from 16 residues. The CDR3 here is CASSTPSGGLTGELFF. DNA of the CDR3: TGTGCCAGCAGCACTCCTAGCGGGGGGCTTACCGGGGAGCTGTTTTTT.

The chain has TRBV15 and TRBJ1-4; TRBD1 agrees at 7 bases. This CDR3 region has 15 residues. Germline V lookup: CDR1 LNHNV, CDR2 YYDKDF (reference sequence). The CDR3 DNA follows: TGTCCCCTTCATAGGCTACACAGGGGACCAGAAAAACTGTTTTTT. It encodes CPLHRLHRGPEKLFF. The full variable domain, its missing parts supplied by reference TRBV15 and TRBJ1-4, is DAMVIQNPRYQVTQFGKPVTLSCSQTLNHNVMYWYQQKSSQAPKLLFHYYDKDFNNEADTPDNFQSRRPNTSFCFLDIRSPGLGDTAMYLCPLHRLHRGPEKLFFGSGTQLSVL.

The genes are TRBV5-5 and TRBJ1-1; tentatively, D is TRBD1 (5 bases). Germline lookup yields CDR1 SGHKS and CDR2 YYEKEE (reference sequence). The CDR3 length is 14 residues. V dropped 7 bases and J dropped 4 bases, with 17 bases sitting between them. CDR3 in amino acids: CASRRIPGGTEAFF. DNA for the CDR3: TGTGCCAGCCGTCGTATCCCGGGGGGCACTGAAGCTTTCTTT.

This chain links TRBV27 with TRBJ1-2, with 7 bases matching TRBD1. The CDR3 contains 13 residues. Germline values: CDR1 MNHEY, CDR2 SMNVEV (reference sequence). Losses at the gene ends were 5 bases for V and 6 bases for J; bases not matched to a gene: 6. The CDR3 DNA reads as TGTGCCAGCAGTACCCGGGACAGTAATGGCTACACCTTC. Amino acids: CASSTRDSNGYTF.

Note on this clone: Other DNA sequences in this sample translate to the same CDR3. This rearrangement joins TRBV2 to TRBJ1-1, with 10 bases that match TRBD1. The CDR3 is made up of 15 amino acids. Trimming at V came to 3 bases and at J to 4 bases, leaving 5 bases not matched to a gene. From germline, CDR1 is SNHLY and CDR2 FYNNEI. The CDR3 here is CASSEDRGRGTEAFF. CDR3 DNA sequence: TGTGCCAGCAGTGAGGACAGGGGGAGAGGCACTGAAGCTTTCTTT.

The chain has TRBV11-2 and TRBJ2-4; TRBD1 aligns across 7 bases. The CDR3 spans 16 residues. CDR1 is SGHAT, CDR2 FQNNGV, per germline. After removal of 5 bases from V and 3 bases from J, the junction contained 10 bases not matched to a gene. The CDR3 region has the DNA TGTGCCAGCAGCCTGACTCCGGGACAGAGCAAAAACATTCAGTACTTC. Its protein product is CASSLTPGQSKNIQYF.

The rearrangement uses TRBV19 and TRBJ1-4; D unclear. The CDR3 contains 15 residues. Trimming pared 1 base from V and 2 bases from J, leaving 8 bases between. CDR1 LNHDA and CDR2 SQIVND come from the germline V gene (reference sequence). CDR3 in DNA: TGTGCCAGTAGTATAGGGTCGAGGACTAATGAAAAACTGTTTTTT. This codes for CASSIGSRTNEKLFF.

This clone was found once. The CDR3, as DNA: TGTGCCAGCAGCTTGGCCTTAAAGAACACTGAAGCTTTCTTT. Protein sequence: CASSLALKNTEAFF. The chain joins TRBV5-6 to TRBJ1-1; the D is unclear. Germline V gene data show CDR1 as SGHDT and CDR2 as YYEEEE. This CDR3 is 14 amino acids long. Trimming removed 0 bases from V and 1 base from J, with 7 bases in between.

This clone was counted between two and nine times. This chain joins TRBV9 and TRBJ1-3, with 8 nucleotides matching TRBD1. This CDR3 has 16 amino acids. The germline V gene has CDR1 SGDLS and CDR2 YYNGEE. The ends lost 3 bases at V and 0 bases at J; junction bases unmatched: 5. In DNA, the CDR3 is TGTGCCAGCAGCGCTGGGACAGGCGGCTCTGGAAACACCATATATTTT. It encodes CASSAGTGGSGNTIYF.

The chain has TRBV3-1 (or the pseudogene TRBV3-2) and TRBJ2-7, with D perhaps TRBD1 (5 bases). Trimming cost V 3 bases and J 0 bases, with 18 bases left between them. The length of the CDR3 is 17 residues. CDR1 is LGHDT and CDR2 is YNNKEL in the germline V gene (reference sequence). Here the CDR3 reads CASSHPHRPGSSYEQYV. The CDR3 coding sequence is TGTGCCAGCAGCCACCCCCACAGGCCGGGTAGCTCCTACGAGCAGTACGTC.

The chain joins TRBV18 to TRBJ1-4; tentatively, D is TRBD1 (5 bases). Germline V CDR1 and CDR2: KGHSH, LQKENI. The CDR3 is made up of 13 amino acids. V was pared by 4 bases and J by 8 bases, with 11 bases between. CDR3 in amino acids: CASSRIREEKLFF. The CDR3, as DNA: TGTGCCAGCTCACGAATCAGGGAAGAAAAACTGTTTTTT.

The chain uses TRBV9 and TRBJ2-5, with 12 bases identical to TRBD2. J gave up 4 bases and V 4 bases, and 5 bases lay outside the gene matches. Germline V CDR1 and CDR2: SGDLS, YYNGEE. CDR3 length equals 15 residues. Here the CDR3 DNA reads TGTGCCAGCAGCCCTAGCGGGGGGGCCGGAGAGACCCAGTACTTC. It codes for CASSPSGGAGETQYF. The full variable domain, completed using reference TRBV9 and TRBJ2-5, is DSGVTQTPKHLITATGQRVTLRCSPRSGDLSVYWYQQSLDQGLQFLIQYYNGEERAKGNILERFSAQQFPDLHSELNLSSLELGDSALYFCASSPSGGAGETQYFGPGTRLLVL.

J is TRBJ1-2 and V is TRBV7-8, with TRBD1 matching over 7 bases. V gave up 7 bases and J gave up 2 bases; unmatched junction bases: 7. CDR1 and CDR2 from the germline V gene are SGHVS and FQNEAQ. This CDR3 contains 14 residues. In DNA, the CDR3 is TGTGCCAGCACCCTTAGGGGGCCGAACTATGGCTACACCTTC. This translates into CASTLRGPNYGYTF.

V is TRBV30 and J is TRBJ2-7, with 11 bases aligning to TRBD1. The CDR3 is 13 residues long. The germline V gene encodes CDR1 GTSNPN and CDR2 SVGIG (reference sequence). V was pared by 5 bases and J by 6 bases, with 6 bases of the junction left unmatched. In DNA form, the CDR3 reads TGTGCCTGGGATGGGGGACAGGGGGGCGAGCAGTACTTC. Translation: CAWDGGQGGEQYF.

V and J are TRBV30 and TRBJ1-5; D uncertain. The CDR3 runs 12 residues. V lost 0 bases, J lost 4 bases, and 4 bases lay in between. CDR1 is GTSNPN, CDR2 SVGIG, per germline (reference sequence). This CDR3 is CAWSVTNQPQHF. DNA of the CDR3: TGTGCCTGGAGTGTCACAAATCAGCCCCAGCATTTT. Variable domain in full (rest from reference TRBV30 and TRBJ1-5): SQTIHQWPATLVQPVGSPLSLECTVEGTSNPNLYWYRQAAGRGLQLLFYSVGIGQISSEVPQNLSASRPQDRQFILSSKKLLLSDSGFYLCAWSVTNQPQHFGDGTRLSIL.

The CDR3 loop is CASSLGQGVYGYTF. Here the CDR3 DNA reads TGTGCCAGCAGTTTGGGCCAGGGGGTCTATGGCTACACCTTC. The chain carries TRBV28 and TRBJ1-2, with 7 bases matching TRBD1. Germline V gene data show CDR1 as MDHEN and CDR2 as SYDVKM. Trimming removed 3 bases from V and 4 bases from J; junction bases left unmatched: 5. This CDR3 has 14 residues.

This chain links TRBV6-1 with TRBJ2-3; 7 bases are a match to TRBD1. The CDR3 is 16 residues long. The germline CDR1 and CDR2 sequences are MNHNS and SASEGT. The junction had 11 bases not matched to a gene; V was cut back by 4 bases and J by 4 bases. In DNA form, the CDR3 reads TGTGCCAGCAGTGGAACAGGGGTCGTGGGGGCAGATACGCAGTATTTT. This sequence encodes CASSGTGVVGADTQYF.

The chain couples TRBV3-1 (or the pseudogene TRBV3-2) to TRBJ2-2, with TRBD2 as a possible D gene (6 bases). The V and J ends lost 1 base and 4 bases respectively, with 10 bases between them. CDR1 and CDR2 from the germline V gene are LGHDT and YNNKEL (reference sequence). The CDR3 is 15 amino acids. Written as DNA, the CDR3 is TGTGCCAGCAGCCAAGCCCCGACTAGCACCGGGGAGCTGTTTTTT. Its protein product is CASSQAPTSTGELFF.

This CDR3 reads CASSATGAAGYGYTF. In DNA, the CDR3 is TGTGCCAGCAGCGCGACAGGGGCGGCGGGCTATGGCTACACCTTC. The V gene is TRBV9, the J gene TRBJ1-2; 8 nucleotides agree with TRBD1. Germline V gives CDR1 SGDLS, CDR2 YYNGEE. With 3 bases clipped from V and 4 bases from J, the junction kept 8 bases outside the gene matches. The CDR3 runs to 15 residues.

The V gene is TRBV2, the J gene TRBJ2-1; 12 positions agree with TRBD2. The CDR3 covers 19 residues. V shed 3 bases and J 8 bases; nucleotides not matched to a gene: 17. Looked up from germline, CDR1 is SNHLY and CDR2 is FYNNEI. The DNA for the CDR3 is TGTGCCAGCAGTGAGTGGTTCTTGGCTAGCGGGGGGGTGAACGATGAGCAGTTCTTC. Its translation is CASSEWFLASGGVNDEQFF.